This TCR beta chain was obtained from a study of monozygotic twins with cystic fibrosis (dated by TCRdb to 2020 to 2022). Describing the broader study: Around 3.3 micrograms of fragmented DNA went through around 14 PCR cycles to produce barcoded libraries. The study compared TCR beta repertoires within and between 16 monozygotic twin pairs with cystic fibrosis to assess genetic influence on V and J gene usage. Ten female and six male twin pairs, aged roughly 2.0 to 40 years (median approximately 9.1 years) and mostly children and adolescents, were included in the cohort. Twins were ranked among about 990 cohort participants for weight-for-height and FEVPerc (FEV1 disease centile) on the day of blood sampling. Data for three of the twin pairs had been reported previously in another context.

Its CDR3 holds 16 amino acids, cysteine through phenylalanine. The only DNA kept is the CDR3, 48 bases in frame from the first base. The germline V gene specifies MGHRA as CDR1 and YSYEKL as CDR2. V drops 3 bases and J drops 0 bases, leaving 13 bases in between. TCR beta CDR3 regions were amplified by multiplex PCR with the immunoSEQ immune profiling system according to the manufacturer's instructions. Sequencing was performed on an Illumina NextSeq system. Regarding the original processing steps: Sequence data were processed on the immunoSEQ Analyzer platform, and clonality was computed as the square root of Simpson's index of productive rearrangements. Similarity in V and J usage was quantified by Jensen-Shannon distance, and CDR3 generation probabilities were calculated with OLGA. The immuneACCESS database (August 2020) and VDJdb (December 2020) were searched for shared CDR3 sequences. TCRdb limited this immuneACCESS table to in-frame rearrangements with V and J called. A share of clones is missing; checked studies link under half to unresolved V genes, and the rest is unexplained. V and J calls and clone size are as listed in that table; D and trimming were resolved from the DNA. In this sample the table shows roughly 14,000 clones, over 80% of which occur a single time. The ten largest clones capture about 10% of the sample.

The research as a whole found: Nucleotide-identical clonotype sharing was significantly higher within monozygotic CF twin pairs than between unrelated CF individuals (P = 0.000026, Mann-Whitney). The cohort was small, and no association was found between shared CDR3 numbers and age, concordance or disease severity. In 13 of 16 pairs, V gene usage most closely resembled the co-twin's, and the same held for J usage in 8 of 16 pairs, a pattern suggesting genetic constraints. Simpson clonality was generally low (median approximately 0.0092), which suggests a naive-dominated repertoire, and clonality was higher in the most severely affected patients.

Turning to this clone: Its antigen is unknown. Per-base qualities were not stored, and no clone one base away is much larger.

The twin pairs came from the European Cystic Fibrosis Twin and Sibling Study Cohort, a cohort that recruited patients from some 150 CF clinics across 14 European countries. Zygosity and CFTR genotype were verified in-house, and zygosity was tested by multiplex PCR of nine short tandem repeat loci. Peripheral blood was sampled from each twin, with clinical parameters recorded on the day of blood sampling. Phenol/chloroform extraction was used to isolate genomic DNA from peripheral blood cells, and the DNA was then kept in TE buffer at 4 degrees C. The chain is made from TRBV4-1 and TRBJ2-3, with no reliable assignment of the D segment. Source material: blood. This receptor was taken from a girl aged 2 to 10 with cystic fibrosis. Here is the DNA: TGCGCCAGCAGCCAGGTCTATCCCTTTAGCACAGATACGCAGTATTTT. This is translated as CASSQVYPFSTDTQYF.